What follows are 12 T cell receptor beta chains derived from one specimen sequenced in a study of radiation and T cells in renal cell carcinoma. Clones were sequenced by immunoSEQ multiplex PCR, and TCRdb holds only the in-frame ones, with some missing. The table lists about 77,000 clones, roughly 80% of them singletons. Time point defined: blood 4 weeks post-SBRT, at nephrectomy. Treatment described: 15 Gy SBRT to primary tumor, nephrectomy 4 weeks later. Sequenced here: blood, sampled from a patient whose treatment included radiotherapy and nephrectomy. These receptors originate from a woman in her fifties or sixties with renal cell carcinoma.

This chain connects TRBV6-1 to TRBJ2-7, with 7 bases fitting TRBD1. This CDR3 has 14 residues. Germline CDR1 reads MNHNS; CDR2 reads SASEGT. V lost 6 bases to trimming and J lost 2 bases; unmatched junction nucleotides: 7. Written as DNA, the CDR3 is TGTGCCAGCAGAGCCGGGACAGTCACCTACGAGCAGTACTTC. Protein: CASRAGTVTYEQYF.

V is TRBV6-5 and J is TRBJ2-7, with a possible D match to TRBD1 (5 bases). The CDR3 contains 14 residues. V lost 6 bases to trimming and J lost 2 bases, with 14 bases between them. Per the germline V gene, CDR1 is MNHEY and CDR2 is SVGAGI. In nucleotides, the CDR3 is TGTGCCAGCAGAGCCGCAGGGAACACCTACGAGCAGTACTTC. The encoded protein is CASRAAGNTYEQYF.

The chain uses TRBV6-4 and TRBJ2-3, with 9 nucleotides matching TRBD1. Losses at the gene ends were 6 bases for V and 6 bases for J; bases not matched to a gene: 10. The CDR3 covers 15 residues. The germline V gene encodes CDR1 MRHNA and CDR2 SNTAGT. The CDR3 DNA sequence: TGTGCCAGCAGGGAGACAGGGGGTGTAGAGGATACGCAGTATTTT. It translates to CASRETGGVEDTQYF.

V is TRBV11-1 and J is TRBJ2-2, with 9 positions matching TRBD1. CDR3 length equals 15 residues. V dropped 7 bases and J dropped 6; count of bases not matched to a gene: 9. Germline CDR1 reads SGHAT; CDR2 reads FQDESV (reference sequence). The CDR3 DNA reads TGTGCCAGCACCCCCGGACAGGGGCCCGCCGGGGAGCTGTTTTTT. It translates to CASTPGQGPAGELFF.

The chain carries TRBV2 and TRBJ1-1; D is unresolved. This CDR3 is 10 amino acids long. With 7 bases removed from V and 1 base from J, the gap between germline ends came to 1 base. Germline lookup yields CDR1 SNHLY and CDR2 FYNNEI. In DNA, the CDR3 is TGTGCCAGCAAGAACACTGAAGCTTTCTTT. Translation: CASKNTEAFF.

The chain is built from TRBV5-1 and TRBJ2-2; TRBD2 aligns across 13 bases. Losses at the gene ends were 7 bases for V and 0 bases for J; bases not matched to a gene: 6. CDR1 SGHRS and CDR2 YFSETQ come from the germline V gene. The CDR3 has 17 amino acids. The CDR3 bases are TGCGCCAGCTCGGGACTAGCGGGATCCTCGAACACCGGGGAGCTGTTTTTT. This sequence encodes CASSGLAGSSNTGELFF.

The chain couples TRBV27 to TRBJ2-7; TRBD2 aligns across 10 bases. Germline V CDR1 and CDR2: MNHEY, SMNVEV (reference sequence). V shed 5 bases, J shed 2 bases, and the junction held 9 bases outside the gene matches. The CDR3 contains 16 residues. The CDR3 region has the DNA TGTGCCAGCAGTCCTCTTCCAGCGGGAGGGGCCTACGAGCAGTACTTC. The encoded protein is CASSPLPAGGAYEQYF.

The chain recombines TRBV2 with TRBJ2-5; perhaps TRBD2 as D (5 bases). CDR3 length: 16 residues. CDR1 and CDR2 (germline): SNHLY, FYNNEI. Trimming cost V 7 bases and J 2 bases, with 20 bases left between them. CDR3 sequence (DNA): TGTGCCAGCATTCGAATTCCGACGGGGATTCAAGAGACCCAGTACTTC. Translated, it gives CASIRIPTGIQETQYF.

Sample share makes this clone medium-sized. The genes are TRBV19 and TRBJ1-1; perhaps TRBD1 as D (5 bases). This CDR3 has 16 residues. Germline assignment: CDR1 LNHDA and CDR2 SQIVND (reference sequence). Trimming cost V 6 bases and J 0 bases, with 17 bases left between them. Here the CDR3 DNA reads TGTGCCAGTAGGACCTTCTTTGGGACTCTGAACACTGAAGCTTTCTTT. Translated, it gives CASRTFFGTLNTEAFF.

This clone was observed once. The chain carries TRBV5-4 and TRBJ1-2, with 7 bases lining up with TRBD1. Germline V gene lookup returns CDR1 SGHNT and CDR2 YYREEE (reference sequence). With V trimmed by 4 bases and J by 4 bases, 10 bases remained unmatched. The CDR3 loop spans 15 amino acids. The CDR3 is CASSPRQGSGYGYTF. In nucleotides, the CDR3 is TGTGCCAGCAGCCCCCGACAGGGTTCGGGCTATGGCTACACCTTC.

This sequence joins TRBV7-2 and TRBJ2-2; perhaps TRBD1 as D (6 bases). V was trimmed by 5 bases and J by 1 base, leaving 8 bases between them. The length of the CDR3 is 14 residues. Germline CDR1 reads SGHTA; CDR2 reads FQGNSA. This CDR3 is CASSPGQNTGELFF. CDR3 coding DNA: TGTGCCAGCAGCCCGGGACAGAACACCGGGGAGCTGTTTTTT. Looking up the rest from reference TRBV7-2 and TRBJ2-2 gives the full variable domain: GAGVSQSPSNKVTEKGKDVELRCDPISGHTALYWYRQSLGQGLEFLIYFQGNSAPDKSGLPSDRFSAERTGGSVSTLTIQRTQQEDSAVYLCASSPGQNTGELFFGEGSRLTVL.

This chain uses TRBV5-1 with TRBJ2-1; a possible D gene is TRBD2 (6 bases). V gave up 7 bases and J gave up 2 bases, with 16 bases separating them. This CDR3 has 15 amino acids. Germline CDR1 is SGHRS and CDR2 is YFSETQ. CDR3 sequence: CASGHGGDAYNEQFF. CDR3 DNA: TGCGCCAGCGGGCACGGGGGTGACGCCTACAATGAGCAGTTCTTC.